The rows below give T cell receptor beta chains drawn from one sample of a study of blood T cell repertoires in COVID-19. Using immunoSEQ multiplex PCR, the repertoire was profiled, and TCRdb retains in-frame clones only, with some absent. The sample has roughly 80,000 clones, about nine tenths seen once. Sequenced input: peripheral blood. These receptors were obtained from a man at least 80 years old in a cohort sampled during active COVID-19. Each CDR3 is given with its conserved first and last residue. The D gene is left open where the match is weak. Clone size is shown for a subset of rows, as once, few, many or a class of expanded clone.

V gene,D gene,J gene,clone size,CDR3 length,CDR3 protein,CDR3 DNA
TRBV4-2,TRBD2,TRBJ2-5,NA,16,CASSLTSGGAGETQYF,TGTGCCAGCAGCTTGACTAGCGGGGGGGCCGGTGAGACCCAGTACTTC
TRBV20-1,NA,TRBJ1-2,NA,12,CSASWESSGYTF,TGCAGTGCTAGTTGGGAGTCATCTGGCTACACCTTC
TRBV7-2,NA,TRBJ2-1,NA,13,CASSSSSPHEQFF,TGTGCCAGCAGCTCCTCTAGTCCCCATGAGCAGTTCTTC
TRBV18,NA,TRBJ1-4,NA,13,CASSGETVEKLFF,TGTGCCAGCTCAGGAGAGACAGTTGAAAAACTGTTTTTT
TRBV18,TRBD2,TRBJ2-3,NA,15,CASSEQAGGSDTQYF,TGTGCCAGCTCGGAACAGGCGGGGGGGTCTGATACGCAGTATTTT
TRBV2,TRBD2,TRBJ2-2,NA,17,CASRVGLGTKNTGELFF,TGTGCCAGCAGAGTCGGGTTGGGGACTAAGAACACCGGGGAGCTGTTTTTT
TRBV6-1,NA,TRBJ2-3,NA,17,CASSDKIFSDHTDTQYF,TGTGCCAGCAGTGATAAGATCTTCAGCGATCACACAGATACGCAGTATTTT
TRBV4-1,NA,TRBJ2-1,NA,14,CASSQEYGPREQFF,TGCGCCAGCAGCCAAGAGTATGGGCCGCGCGAGCAGTTCTTC
TRBV11-2,NA,TRBJ1-6,NA,16,CASSLQYGGANSPLHF,TGTGCCAGCAGCTTACAATATGGCGGGGCCAATTCACCCCTCCACTTT
TRBV18,NA,TRBJ2-5,NA,16,CASSPGVVRYQETQYF,TGTGCCAGCTCACCCGGGGTGGTGCGGTACCAAGAGACCCAGTACTTC
TRBV10-2,TRBD2,TRBJ2-1,once,17,CASQWVAGGSSYNEQFF,TGCGCCAGTCAGTGGGTAGCGGGGGGGAGCTCCTACAATGAGCAGTTCTTC
TRBV18,TRBD1,TRBJ2-2,once,15,CASSSGTGNTGELFF,TGTGCCAGCTCATCGGGGACAGGGAACACCGGGGAGCTGTTTTTT
TRBV24-1,TRBD1,TRBJ2-3,few,15,CATSGTGGEADTQYF,TGTGCCACCTCAGGGACAGGGGGCGAAGCAGATACGCAGTATTTT
TRBV7-9,TRBD2,TRBJ2-3,NA,16,CASSLSSGSHTDTQYF,TGTGCCAGCAGCTTGTCTAGCGGGTCCCACACAGATACGCAGTATTTT
TRBV5-1,NA,TRBJ2-3,NA,12,CASSTYTDTQYF,TGCGCCAGCAGCACCTACACAGATACGCAGTATTTT
TRBV6-6,TRBD1,TRBJ1-1,NA,15,CASSYPTGARAEAFF,TGTGCCAGCAGTTACCCGACAGGGGCGCGGGCTGAAGCTTTCTTT
TRBV5-1,TRBD2,TRBJ2-3,NA,14,CASSRVSGGDTQYF,TGCGCCAGCAGCCGTGTCAGCGGGGGAGATACGCAGTATTTT
TRBV6-2/TRBV6-3,TRBD2,TRBJ2-7,NA,12,CASSWDYYEQYF,TGTGCCAGCAGCTGGGACTACTACGAGCAGTACTTC
TRBV5-6,TRBD2,TRBJ2-3,NA,16,CASSLAGGSSTDTQYF,TGTGCCAGCAGCCTAGCGGGGGGGTCAAGCACAGATACGCAGTATTTT
TRBV18,NA,TRBJ1-3,NA,14,CASSPLRGGNTIYF,TGTGCCAGCTCACCACTGCGGGGTGGAAACACCATATATTTT
TRBV24-1,NA,TRBJ1-5,few,14,CATSDPGTNQPQHF,TGTGCCACCAGTGACCCAGGAACCAATCAGCCCCAGCATTTT
TRBV5-4,TRBD2,TRBJ2-1,once,15,CASSFSGGAYNEQFF,TGTGCCAGCAGCTTTAGCGGGGGGGCCTACAATGAGCAGTTCTTC
TRBV4-2,TRBD1,TRBJ1-2,once,13,CASTSDRSYGYTF,TGTGCCAGCACGTCGGACAGGAGTTATGGCTACACCTTC
TRBV2,NA,TRBJ2-5,NA,12,CASTASTETQYF,TGTGCCAGCACGGCTAGCACAGAGACCCAGTACTTC
TRBV7-2,TRBD1,TRBJ2-5,NA,15,CASNQAGQGIETQYF,TGTGCCAGCAACCAAGCGGGACAGGGGATCGAGACCCAGTACTTC
TRBV18,TRBD1,TRBJ2-7,NA,17,CASSPFYSDRGYHEQYF,TGTGCCAGCTCACCATTCTATTCGGACAGGGGTTATCACGAGCAGTACTTC
TRBV19,TRBD1,TRBJ1-5,NA,17,CASSTPGGPYSNQPQHF,TGTGCCAGTAGTACGCCAGGGGGACCTTATAGCAATCAGCCCCAGCATTTT
TRBV19,TRBD1,TRBJ1-1,NA,15,CASSLETTGLSEAFF,TGTGCCAGTAGTCTCGAGACGACAGGGTTGAGTGAAGCTTTCTTT
TRBV25-1,TRBD1,TRBJ1-3,few,14,CASRTGTDGNTIYF,TGTGCCAGCAGAACCGGGACAGACGGAAACACCATATATTTT
TRBV5-4,TRBD2,TRBJ2-3,once,16,CASSLLAGGEGDTQYF,TGTGCCAGCAGCCTACTAGCGGGGGGCGAGGGAGATACGCAGTATTTT
TRBV18,TRBD1,TRBJ2-7,NA,14,CASSVDRGSYEQYF,TGTGCCAGCTCAGTGGACAGGGGGTCCTACGAGCAGTACTTC
TRBV6-6,NA,TRBJ1-5,NA,14,CASSSGQTRQPQHF,TGTGCCAGCAGTTCGGGACAAACCCGCCAGCCCCAGCATTTT
TRBV9,NA,TRBJ2-6,NA,14,CASSVVAGANVLTF,TGTGCCAGCAGCGTTGTGGCCGGGGCCAACGTCCTGACTTTC
TRBV6-2/TRBV6-3,TRBD1,TRBJ2-5,NA,17,CASSYATGTVVQETQYF,TGTGCCAGCAGTTACGCAACCGGGACAGTCGTTCAAGAGACCCAGTACTTC
TRBV27,TRBD1,TRBJ2-3,NA,17,CASSRNRGRTSTDTQYF,TGTGCCAGCAGTAGAAACAGGGGGCGAACTAGCACAGATACGCAGTATTTT
TRBV19,TRBD1,TRBJ1-5,NA,15,CASHPGQGKNQPQHF,TGTGCCAGTCATCCGGGACAGGGTAAAAATCAGCCCCAGCATTTT
TRBV10-3,TRBD1,TRBJ2-7,NA,13,CAITADRGSEQYF,TGTGCCATCACGGCAGACAGGGGTTCCGAGCAGTACTTC
TRBV6-5,NA,TRBJ1-2,NA,14,CASIPPGGPRGYTF,TGTGCCAGCATTCCCCCCGGGGGGCCTCGGGGCTACACCTTC